These 15 T cell receptor beta chains originate from one sample sequenced in a study of cytomegalovirus exposure and HLA in healthy donors. The PCR used 60 Vbeta and 13 Jbeta primers. The table came from immunoSEQ multiplex PCR; TCRdb's copy has only in-frame clones and leaves some out. Of about 120,000 clones listed, around 80% are singletons. Sequencing was performed on PBMCs. These receptors came from a human donor in good health.

The CDR3 sequence is CASRPGLQGKSPLHF. In DNA form, the CDR3 reads TGTGCCAGCAGACCAGGCCTACAGGGAAAATCACCCCTCCACTTT. The chain combines TRBV7-9 with TRBJ1-6, with D perhaps matching TRBD1 (6 bases). Trimming shortened V by 6 bases and J by 10 bases, and 19 bases separated the two germline ends. This CDR3 spans 15 amino acids. CDR1 is SEHNR, CDR2 FQNEAQ, per germline (reference sequence).

The chain couples TRBV7-8 to TRBJ1-2; TRBD1 might be the D (5 bases). The CDR3 length is 14 residues. Germline lookup yields CDR1 SGHVS and CDR2 FQNEAQ. V was cut by 0 bases and J by 4 bases, with 9 bases left in between. The CDR3 region has the DNA TGTGCCAGCAGCTTAGCAGGGGCCGGCTATGGCTACACCTTC. It yields the protein CASSLAGAGYGYTF.

This clone has only a few counts. The J gene is TRBJ2-1, the V gene TRBV25-1; 8 bases map to TRBD1. This CDR3 has 13 amino acids. Trimming took 1 base from V and 15 from J; bases not matched to a gene: 8. Germline V lookup: CDR1 MGHDK, CDR2 SYGVNS. CDR3 loop: CASSELVGQGRFF. In DNA, the CDR3 is TGTGCCAGCAGTGAATTGGTCGGACAGGGCAGGTTCTTC.

The chain carries TRBV5-4 and TRBJ2-7; D uncertain. Between the trimmed V and J ends, which lost 4 bases and 5 bases, there was a span of 10 bases. CDR3 length: 12 amino acids. Per the germline V gene, CDR1 is SGHNT and CDR2 is YYREEE (reference sequence). DNA for the CDR3: TGTGCCAGCAGCAACCTGGGCGACGAGCAGTACTTC. Amino acids: CASSNLGDEQYF.

The chain links TRBV19 to TRBJ2-1; 9 positions agree with TRBD1. Trimming took 4 bases from V and 7 from J; bases not matched to a gene: 8. The V gene's germline CDR1 is LNHDA and CDR2 SQIVND (reference sequence). CDR3 length: 15 residues. The CDR3: CASSNKQGARNEQFF. The DNA for the CDR3 is TGTGCCAGTAGTAACAAACAGGGGGCGCGGAATGAGCAGTTCTTC.

Only one count was recorded for this clone. The V gene is TRBV6-1, the J gene TRBJ2-7; 11 bases align to TRBD2. The CDR3 covers 13 residues. Losses at the gene ends were 5 bases for V and 4 bases for J; bases not matched to a gene: 1. Germline values: CDR1 MNHNS, CDR2 SASEGT. The chain's CDR3 is CASSSSGGYEQYF. As DNA, the CDR3 is TGTGCCAGCAGTTCTAGCGGGGGGTACGAGCAGTACTTC.

The gene calls are TRBV7-9 and TRBJ1-2; no reliable D call. In germline, CDR1 is SEHNR, CDR2 FQNEAQ (reference sequence). V was clipped by 1 base and J by 2 bases, with 8 bases between them. The CDR3 is 14 residues long. The DNA for the CDR3 is TGTGCCAGCAGCTTAGTTTTCAGGAACTATGGCTACACCTTC. Its protein is CASSLVFRNYGYTF.

The V and J genes are TRBV6-6 and TRBJ1-5, with D unclear. From germline, CDR1 is MNHNY and CDR2 SVGAGI (reference sequence). The CDR3 length is 13 residues. The germline V and J ends were trimmed by 10 bases and 2 bases, with 12 bases remaining between them. The CDR3 here is CATLAMGNQPQHF. The CDR3 coding sequence is TGTGCCACCTTAGCTATGGGCAATCAGCCCCAGCATTTT.

The genes are TRBV28 and TRBJ2-1, with 9 bases aligning to TRBD2. The trim removed 6 bases at V and 10 bases at J, leaving 7 bases unmatched. The CDR3 runs to 13 residues. From germline, CDR1 is MDHEN and CDR2 SYDVKM. In DNA form, the CDR3 reads TGTGCCAGCAGCTCCCGACTAGCGGCGGAGCAGTTCTTC. Amino acids: CASSSRLAAEQFF.

The chain carries TRBV5-1 and TRBJ1-6; D not resolved. CDR3 length: 14 residues. V lost 1 base and J 7 bases, leaving 9 bases between the germline ends. Germline V gene data show CDR1 as SGHRS and CDR2 as YFSETQ. The chain's CDR3 is CASSLWADNSPLHF. CDR3 coding DNA: TGCGCCAGCAGCTTGTGGGCAGACAATTCACCCCTCCACTTT.

This chain uses TRBV9 with TRBJ2-1, with a tentative D call TRBD2 (7 bases). The V end lost 0 bases, the J end lost 7 bases, and 17 bases lay between the germline ends. The CDR3 loop spans 16 amino acids. Germline V gives CDR1 SGDLS, CDR2 YYNGEE. CDR3 loop: CASSVDRGASRNEQFF. The DNA of the CDR3 is TGTGCCAGCAGCGTAGACCGGGGGGCGTCGAGAAATGAGCAGTTCTTC.

This clone appeared a few times. This chain connects TRBV2 to TRBJ1-3, with 7 nucleotides matching TRBD1. There are 14 residues in the CDR3. J lost 7 bases, V lost 3 bases, and 6 bases had no gene match. In germline, CDR1 is SNHLY, CDR2 FYNNEI. CDR3 bases: TGTGCCAGCAGTGACGCCAGGGGGGACAACACCATATATTTT. This sequence encodes CASSDARGDNTIYF.

V usage is TRBV5-1 and J usage is TRBJ1-2; possible D gene TRBD1, 6 bases. The V end was cut by 4 bases, the J end by 3 bases, with 16 bases between. Germline CDR1 is SGHRS and CDR2 is YFSETQ. The CDR3 covers 15 residues. DNA for the CDR3: TGCGCCAGCAGCCCGACCCCAGGGGAGCACTATGGCTACACCTTC. Translated, it gives CASSPTPGEHYGYTF.

This chain joins TRBV5-1 and TRBJ1-3; D not certain. From germline, CDR1 is SGHRS and CDR2 YFSETQ. The CDR3 spans 13 residues. Trimming left V 5 bases short and J 0 bases short, with 6 bases between. DNA for the CDR3: TGCGCCAGCAGTCGGGGCTCTGGAAACACCATATATTTT. Translated, it gives CASSRGSGNTIYF.

The rearrangement links TRBV19 to TRBJ2-5; 7 positions agree with TRBD1. The J call is in doubt because the DNA end fits TRBJ2-7 better. This CDR3 has 17 amino acids. The germline V gene has CDR1 LNHDA and CDR2 SQIVND (reference sequence). The CDR3 DNA follows: TGTGCCAGTAGTATTGCCCTTCTGGGACAGCGTTCCTACGAGCAGTACTTC. It specifies CASSIALLGQRSYEQYF.